The 28 T cell receptor beta chains below were found in one sample sequenced in a study of blood T cell repertoires in COVID-19. TCRdb's copy holds only in-frame clones and misses some; the assay was immunoSEQ multiplex PCR. In the table there are roughly 31,000 clones, 85% to 90% of which are singletons. Material: peripheral blood. These receptors were taken from a man in his sixties with acute or convalescent COVID-19.

This clone occurred once. The chain is built from TRBV28 and TRBJ2-7, with 7 bases that match TRBD1. The CDR3 totals 13 residues. Germline values: CDR1 MDHEN, CDR2 SYDVKM. V shed 6 bases, J shed 8 bases, and the junction held 10 bases outside the gene matches. The CDR3, as DNA: TGTGCCAGCAGACCCAACAGGGGATCAAAGCAGTACTTC. This sequence encodes CASRPNRGSKQYF.

The V and J genes are TRBV10-2 and TRBJ1-6; 7 bases map to TRBD1. This CDR3 spans 14 amino acids. Germline-derived CDR1 and CDR2 are WSHSY and SAAADI. Trimming at V came to 10 bases and at J to 6 bases, leaving 9 bases not matched to a gene. Written as DNA, the CDR3 is TGCGCCACCCTAGGGGGCGAGCTTAATTCACCCCTCCACTTT. Protein: CATLGGELNSPLHF.

This rearrangement joins TRBV25-1 to TRBJ1-2; D ambiguous. Germline V lookup: CDR1 MGHDK, CDR2 SYGVNS. The CDR3 has 11 residues. V was shortened by 7 bases and J by 7 bases, with 10 bases between the two germline ends. This CDR3 reads CASMAPFGYTF. DNA of the CDR3: TGTGCCAGCATGGCTCCATTTGGCTACACCTTC.

This clone was observed once. This chain links TRBV19 with TRBJ1-6, with TRBD1 matching 10 bases. The J segment lost 4 bases and the V segment lost 10 bases, leaving 7 bases of the junction unmatched. The CDR3 runs to 15 residues. Per the germline V gene, CDR1 is LNHDA and CDR2 is SQIVND (reference sequence). CDR3 bases: TGTGCCACAACCCGGACAGGGGGATATAATTCACCCCTCCACTTT. This translates into CATTRTGGYNSPLHF.

This rearrangement joins TRBV10-1 to TRBJ1-2, with 7 bases aligning to TRBD1. The CDR3 totals 13 residues. Per germline, CDR1 WNHNN and CDR2 SYGVQD (reference sequence). V gave up 3 bases and J gave up 4 bases; unmatched junction bases: 2. Written as DNA, the CDR3 is TGCGCCAGCAGTGAACAGGGGCGCTATGGCTACACCTTC. It translates to CASSEQGRYGYTF.

The CDR3 nucleotides are TGTGCCAGCAGCTCCTGGACTAGCGGATTTACGCAGTATTTT. Protein sequence: CASSSWTSGFTQYF. The chain joins TRBV7-9 to TRBJ2-3; 10 positions match TRBD2. This CDR3 is built from 14 residues. In germline, CDR1 is SEHNR, CDR2 FQNEAQ (reference sequence). J lost 8 bases, V lost 4 bases, and 6 bases had no gene match.

This rearrangement joins TRBV6-5 to TRBJ1-5; D ambiguous. Trimming pared 7 bases from V and 7 bases from J, leaving 8 bases between. The CDR3 is 11 amino acids. Germline CDR1 is MNHEY and CDR2 is SVGAGI. The CDR3 protein is CASNGRQPQHF. CDR3 DNA sequence: TGTGCCAGCAATGGTAGACAGCCCCAGCATTTT.

The chain joins TRBV28 to TRBJ1-1; D ambiguous. V lost 10 bases, J lost 2 bases, and 5 bases lay in between. The CDR3 contains 10 residues. From germline, CDR1 is MDHEN and CDR2 SYDVKM. The CDR3, as DNA: TGTGCCACTTCCAACACTGAAGCTTTCTTT. Translating gives CATSNTEAFF.

CDR3 nucleotides: TGTGCCAGCAGTGGCCGACAGGGAGAGTCGAGCAATCAGCCCCAGCATTTT. It is translated as CASSGRQGESSNQPQHF. This chain connects TRBV6-1 to TRBJ1-5; 7 bases match TRBD1. Germline values: CDR1 MNHNS, CDR2 SASEGT. The CDR3 loop spans 17 amino acids. J lost 1 base, V lost 4 bases, and 10 bases had no gene match.

This rearrangement joins TRBV4-1 to TRBJ1-2; no reliable D call. This CDR3 spans 16 amino acids. V gave up 0 bases and J gave up 4 bases, with 15 bases separating them. Germline V lookup: CDR1 MGHRA, CDR2 YSYEKL. The CDR3, as DNA: TGCGCCAGCAGCCAAGATCGGACTCTTGGAGGCTATGGCTACACCTTC. It specifies CASSQDRTLGGYGYTF.

This chain uses TRBV7-9 with TRBJ2-3; D not resolved. The length of the CDR3 is 12 residues. Germline-derived CDR1 and CDR2 are SEHNR and FQNEAQ (reference sequence). V lost 11 bases and J 2 bases, leaving 11 bases between the germline ends. The CDR3 DNA reads TGTGCCCTCGGAGACCTCACAGATACGCAGTATTTT. Translated, it gives CALGDLTDTQYF.

The rearrangement links TRBV7-9 to TRBJ2-5; 10 positions agree with TRBD2. J lost 1 base, V lost 7 bases, and 9 bases had no gene match. CDR1 and CDR2 (germline): SEHNR, FQNEAQ (reference sequence). The CDR3 loop spans 16 amino acids. The CDR3 bases are TGTGCCAGCACCCAGAGCGGGGGGGCCCCCCAAGAGACCCAGTACTTC. Translation: CASTQSGGAPQETQYF. The complete variable domain, with remaining parts taken from reference TRBV7-9 and TRBJ2-5, reads DTGVSQNPRHKITKRGQNVTFRCDPISEHNRLYWYRQTLGQGPEFLTYFQNEAQLEKSRLLSDRFSAERPKGSFSTLEIQRTEQGDSAMYLCASTQSGGAPQETQYFGPGTRLLVL.

The chain carries TRBV5-1 and TRBJ1-2; TRBD1 is a possible D gene (5 bases). The V gene lost 5 bases and the J gene lost 8 bases, with 16 bases spanning the gap. This CDR3 spans 13 amino acids. Germline lookup yields CDR1 SGHRS and CDR2 YFSETQ. This chain's CDR3 is CASSYPGGEGYTF. The CDR3 DNA follows: TGCGCCAGCAGTTATCCCGGAGGGGAGGGCTACACCTTC.

In DNA, the CDR3 is TGCGCCAGCAGCTCCGGGACAGGGGCTTCTTTATACGAGCAGTACTTC. Encoded protein: CASSSGTGASLYEQYF. This chain links TRBV5-1 with TRBJ2-7, with 10 bases matching TRBD1. The CDR3 totals 16 residues. CDR1 is SGHRS, CDR2 YFSETQ, per germline. V shed 3 bases, J shed 4 bases, and the junction held 10 bases outside the gene matches.

This chain joins TRBV10-2 and TRBJ1-2; D gene uncertain. In germline, CDR1 is WSHSY, CDR2 SAAADI. This CDR3 is 13 amino acids long. Trimming left V 3 bases short and J 5 bases short, with 10 bases between. The CDR3 DNA reads TGCGCCAGCAGTGAAGGCGGACTATATGGCTACACCTTC. This encodes CASSEGGLYGYTF.

J is TRBJ2-7 and V is TRBV19; 7 bases match TRBD1. Germline-derived CDR1 and CDR2 are LNHDA and SQIVND (reference sequence). Trimming cost V 5 bases and J 6 bases; bases outside gene matches: 4. The CDR3 has 12 amino acids. The CDR3 DNA follows: TGTGCCAGTAGTCGACAGGGTCTCGAGCAGTACTTC. As protein: CASSRQGLEQYF. The whole variable domain, filled in from reference TRBV19 and TRBJ2-7, reads DGGITQSPKYLFRKEGQNVTLSCEQNLNHDAMYWYRQDPGQGLRLIYYSQIVNDFQKGDIAEGYSVSREKKESFPLTVTSAQKNPTAFYLCASSRQGLEQYFGPGTRLTVT.

V is TRBV5-6 and J is TRBJ2-3; TRBD1 aligns across 8 bases. Germline values: CDR1 SGHDT, CDR2 YYEEEE. Losses at the gene ends were 4 bases for V and 2 bases for J; bases not matched to a gene: 15. The CDR3 extends over 18 amino acids. CDR3 DNA: TGTGCCAGCAGCGGCGGGACAGGAGGAGATGGGGCCACAGATACGCAGTATTTT. Translation: CASSGGTGGDGATDTQYF.

V gene TRBV20-1 combines with J gene TRBJ1-2; 7 bases are a match to TRBD1. Germline V lookup: CDR1 DFQATT, CDR2 SNEGSKA (reference sequence). The V gene end was trimmed by 3 bases and the J gene end by 7 bases; junction bases not matched to a gene: 14. The CDR3 consists of 15 residues. The CDR3: CSASLTGALASGYTF. CDR3 DNA: TGCAGTGCTAGTTTAACAGGGGCCTTAGCGTCTGGCTACACCTTC.

This clone appeared once. This chain links TRBV15 with TRBJ2-7; 11 positions match TRBD1. With V trimmed by 2 bases and J by 3 bases, 9 bases remained unmatched. CDR3 size: 17 residues. The germline V gene has CDR1 LNHNV and CDR2 YYDKDF (reference sequence). The CDR3 loop reads CATSRLFPGQGGYEQYF. In nucleotides, the CDR3 is TGTGCCACCAGCAGACTTTTTCCGGGACAGGGGGGCTACGAGCAGTACTTC.

The rearrangement joins TRBV28 to TRBJ1-3, with TRBD1 matching over 7 bases. CDR1 is MDHEN and CDR2 is SYDVKM in the germline V gene. This CDR3 has 15 residues. Germline trimming cut 6 bases from V and 0 bases from J; bases unmatched to any gene: 5. CDR3 bases: TGTGCCAGCAGGAAAACAGGGGCCTCTGGAAACACCATATATTTT. Encoded protein: CASRKTGASGNTIYF.

This clone was seen once. The V and J genes are TRBV6-1 and TRBJ2-3; 10 positions agree with TRBD2. CDR1 is MNHNS and CDR2 is SASEGT in the germline V gene. The CDR3 extends over 18 amino acids. V was pared by 4 bases and J by 0 bases, with 10 bases of the junction left unmatched. The CDR3 is CASSAPGVTSGSTDTQYF. CDR3 DNA: TGTGCCAGCAGTGCCCCAGGGGTGACTAGCGGGAGCACAGATACGCAGTATTTT.

This clone was detected only once. This rearrangement joins TRBV21-1 to TRBJ2-3; the D call in the table, TRBD1, was not verified against the DNA. TRBV21-1 is a known pseudogene. The CDR3 is made up of 15 amino acids. The chain's CDR3 is CASSYPGQGVGTQYF. The CDR3 DNA follows: TGTGCCAGCAGCTATCCGGGACAGGGAGTAGGTACGCAGTATTTT.

This clone is deemed medium-sized. J is TRBJ2-1 and V is TRBV5-6; TRBD1 matches 8 bases. With 1 base clipped from V and 1 base from J, the junction kept 1 base outside the gene matches. Germline CDR1 reads SGHDT; CDR2 reads YYEEEE. This CDR3 contains 15 residues. CDR3 in DNA: TGTGCCAGCAGCTTGCAGGGGGCGTCCTACAATGAGCAGTTCTTC. Protein product: CASSLQGASYNEQFF.

The V and J genes are TRBV7-8 and TRBJ2-5, with 8 bases aligning to TRBD1. This CDR3 contains 17 residues. V shed 0 bases and J 4 bases; nucleotides not matched to a gene: 10. Germline CDR1 SGHVS, CDR2 FQNEAQ. CDR3 amino acids: CASSLAQGAGEAETQYF. DNA for the CDR3: TGTGCCAGCAGCTTAGCGCAGGGGGCGGGTGAGGCAGAGACCCAGTACTTC. The full variable domain, its missing parts supplied by reference TRBV7-8 and TRBJ2-5, is GAGVSQSPRYKVAKRGQDVALRCDPISGHVSLFWYQQALGQGPEFLTYFQNEAQLDKSGLPSDRFFAERPEGSVSTLKIQRTQQEDSAVYLCASSLAQGAGEAETQYFGPGTRLLVL.

The rearrangement links TRBV30 to TRBJ2-1; 10 bases line up with TRBD2. This CDR3 spans 14 amino acids. V lost 4 bases to trimming and J lost 5 bases; unmatched junction nucleotides: 5. In germline, CDR1 is GTSNPN, CDR2 SVGIG (reference sequence). The CDR3 here is CAWTRLAGDNEQFF. The CDR3 bases are TGTGCCTGGACGAGGCTAGCGGGAGACAATGAGCAGTTCTTC.

In this sample, this clone turned up once. The chain carries TRBV2 and TRBJ1-1; no firm D call. From germline, CDR1 is SNHLY and CDR2 FYNNEI. Trimming removed 5 bases from V and 1 base from J, with 8 bases in between. This CDR3 contains 13 residues. CDR3 residues: CASSTEKNTEAFF. The CDR3 DNA sequence: TGTGCCAGCAGTACGGAGAAGAACACTGAAGCTTTCTTT.

The chain couples TRBV6-5 to TRBJ1-4, with D perhaps TRBD1 (5 bases). This CDR3 is built from 15 residues. Germline CDR1 is MNHEY and CDR2 is SVGAGI. Trimming stripped 5 bases from V and 6 bases from J, with 16 bases between. The chain's CDR3 is CASSKGSGEDEKLFF. The CDR3 DNA sequence: TGTGCCAGCAGTAAGGGGTCGGGCGAGGATGAAAAACTGTTTTTT.

The chain links TRBV29-1 to TRBJ1-2; D may be TRBD1 (6 bases). The CDR3 consists of 12 residues. V shed 7 bases and J shed 3 bases, with 12 bases lying between them. CDR1 SQVTM and CDR2 ANQGSEA come from the germline V gene. The CDR3 coding sequence is TGCAGCGCTAGACAGGAGGACTATGGCTACACCTTC. It translates to CSARQEDYGYTF.